This T cell receptor beta chain came from a study of shared clonotypes between healthy human individuals. With 6 bases clipped from V and 4 bases from J, the junction kept 12 bases outside the gene matches. Per the germline V gene, CDR1 is LGHNT and CDR2 is FRNRAP. The CDR3 runs 16 residues. Donors comprised healthy HIV-negative adults lacking recent acute infections or vaccinations. From CD4+ cells came CD45RA+ naive and CD45RA-negative memory subsets. Study findings and constraints: The diversity represented, both genetic and in exposure history, was limited by few donors. In general, naive subsets displayed greater estimated richness than memory subsets did.

Here immunoSEQ multiplex PCR was the method, and the copy in TCRdb shows in-frame clones only, minus some. The sample consists of roughly 1,600,000 clones, around 98.5% of them appearing once. With respect to this clone: The antigen is undetermined.

The sequenced material came from naive CD4+ T cells sorted from blood. Noted subset: CD45RA+ positively selected. The rearrangement joins TRBV12-5 to TRBJ2-1; TRBD1 matches 7 bases. The receptor's source is a man aged 25-45 years in good health. CDR3 region: CASGTETGTIYNEQFF. In DNA, the CDR3 is TGTGCTAGTGGGACGGAGACAGGGACGATATACAATGAGCAGTTCTTC.